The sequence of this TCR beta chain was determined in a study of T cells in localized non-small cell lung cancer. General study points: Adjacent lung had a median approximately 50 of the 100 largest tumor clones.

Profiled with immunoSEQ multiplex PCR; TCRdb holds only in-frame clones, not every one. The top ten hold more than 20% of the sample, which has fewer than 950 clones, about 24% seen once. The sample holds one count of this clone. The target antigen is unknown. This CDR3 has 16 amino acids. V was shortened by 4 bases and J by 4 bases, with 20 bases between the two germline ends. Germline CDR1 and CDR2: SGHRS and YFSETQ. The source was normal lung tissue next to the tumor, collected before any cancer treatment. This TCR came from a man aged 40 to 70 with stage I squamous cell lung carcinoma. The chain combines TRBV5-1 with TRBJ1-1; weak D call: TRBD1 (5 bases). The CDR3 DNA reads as TGCGCCAGCAGCAGGCAGGGTAGGTCACCGAGCACTGAAGCTTTCTTT. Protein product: CASSRQGRSPSTEAFF. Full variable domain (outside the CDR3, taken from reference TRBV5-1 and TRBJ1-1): KAGVTQTPRYLIKTRGQQVTLSCSPISGHRSVSWYQQTPGQGLQFLFEYFSETQRNKGNFPGRFSGRQFSNSRSEMNVSTLELGDSALYLCASSRQGRSPSTEAFFGQGTRLTVV.